Following are 3 T cell receptor beta chains from one sample sequenced in a study of shared clonotypes between healthy human individuals. Clones were read by immunoSEQ multiplex PCR, and TCRdb kept only the in-frame ones, dropping some. The table records about 2.3 million clones, 92% of them present only once. Source material: naive CD4+ T cells from PBMCs. Sample subset: CD45RA+ positively selected. Source of these receptors: a man aged 18 to 30 in good health. Some clones in this sample may be carry-over from other donors' samples.

The chain has TRBV29-1 and TRBJ1-1; TRBD1 is a possible D gene (5 bases). Germline V gene sequence: CDR1 SQVTM, CDR2 ANQGSEA. Trimming pared 2 bases from V and 8 bases from J, leaving 12 bases between. The CDR3 length is 12 residues. CDR3 DNA: TGCAGCGTTGAACAGGGCTACATAGAAGCTTTCTTT. As protein: CSVEQGYIEAFF.

The rearrangement joins TRBV7-9 to TRBJ1-2, with D perhaps TRBD1 (5 bases). Germline CDR1 SEHNR, CDR2 FQNEAQ (reference sequence). The CDR3 covers 15 residues. Trimming left V 5 bases short and J 4 bases short, with 17 bases between. The CDR3 nucleotides are TGTGCCAGCAGCCCCCATGGGGCAAGCACCTATGGCTACACCTTC. Amino acid sequence: CASSPHGASTYGYTF.

This clone was seen only a few times. The rearrangement links TRBV2 to TRBJ2-2, with 12 bases that match TRBD2. The V and J ends lost 7 bases and 3 bases, in that order; junction bases with no gene match: 3. Germline CDR1 SNHLY, CDR2 FYNNEI. The CDR3 is 15 residues long. The CDR3 DNA is TGTGCCAGCACCGGGACTAGCGGGCACACCGGGGAGCTGTTTTTT. Translating gives CASTGTSGHTGELFF.